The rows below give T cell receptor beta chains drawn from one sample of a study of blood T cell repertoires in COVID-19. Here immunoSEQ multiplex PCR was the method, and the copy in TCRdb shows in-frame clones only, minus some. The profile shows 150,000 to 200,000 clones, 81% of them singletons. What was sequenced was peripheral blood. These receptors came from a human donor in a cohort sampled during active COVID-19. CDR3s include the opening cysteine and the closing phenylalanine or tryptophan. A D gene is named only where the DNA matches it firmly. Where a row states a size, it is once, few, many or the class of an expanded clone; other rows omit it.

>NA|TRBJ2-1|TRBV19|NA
CASSIDTVSYNEQFF
TGTGCCAGTAGTATAGATACAGTAAGTTACAATGAGCAGTTCTTC
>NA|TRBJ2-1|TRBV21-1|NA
CASTPYSLTKTSGKYSYNEQFF
TGTGCCAGCACCCCATATTCTCTGACAAAGACTAGCGGGAAATACTCCTACAATGAGCAGTTCTTC
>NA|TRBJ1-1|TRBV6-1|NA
CASSENGGGVAEAFF
TGTGCCAGCAGTGAAAATGGCGGAGGGGTGGCTGAAGCTTTCTTT
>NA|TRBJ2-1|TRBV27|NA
CASSNDGRRDEQFF
TGTGCCAGCAGTAACGATGGTCGGAGGGATGAGCAGTTCTTC
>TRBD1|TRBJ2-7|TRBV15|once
CAAARDRVGEQYF
TGTGCCGCTGCTCGGGACAGGGTTGGGGAGCAGTACTTC
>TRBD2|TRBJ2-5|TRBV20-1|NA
CSASPSGDQETQYF
TGCAGTGCTAGTCCTAGCGGGGACCAAGAGACCCAGTACTTC
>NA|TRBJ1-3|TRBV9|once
CASSVTDSGNTIYF
TGTGCCAGCAGCGTGACAGACTCTGGAAACACCATATATTTT
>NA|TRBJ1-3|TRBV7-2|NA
CASSPTTGNTIYF
TGTGCCAGCAGCCCTACTACTGGAAACACCATATATTTT
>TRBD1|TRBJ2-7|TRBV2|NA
CASSEGPTGAYEQYF
TGTGCCAGCAGTGAAGGTCCGACAGGGGCCTACGAGCAGTACTTC
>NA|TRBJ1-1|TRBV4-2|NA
CASSQDRAPGAEAFF
TGTGCCAGCAGCCAAGATCGTGCCCCAGGCGCTGAAGCTTTCTTT
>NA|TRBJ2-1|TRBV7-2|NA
CASSLRDTPFF
TGTGCCAGCAGCCTTAGGGACACCCCGTTCTTC
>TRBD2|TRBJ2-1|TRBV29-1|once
CSSKTSGSPSYNEQFF
TGCAGCTCGAAAACTAGCGGGAGTCCCTCCTACAATGAGCAGTTCTTC
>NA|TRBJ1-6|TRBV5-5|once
CASSRDRGISSYNSPLHF
TGTGCCAGCAGCCGAGACCGGGGAATTAGCTCCTATAATTCACCCCTCCACTTT
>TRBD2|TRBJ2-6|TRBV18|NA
CASSPPGGPGANVLTF
TGTGCCAGCTCACCACCGGGAGGGCCTGGGGCCAACGTCCTGACTTTC